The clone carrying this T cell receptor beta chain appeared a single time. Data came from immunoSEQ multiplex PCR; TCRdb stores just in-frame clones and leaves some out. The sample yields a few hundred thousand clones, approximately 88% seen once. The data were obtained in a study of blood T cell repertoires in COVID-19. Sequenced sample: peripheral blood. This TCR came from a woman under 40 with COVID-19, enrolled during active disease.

CDR3 amino acids: CATSFHTGGGTDTQYF. DNA for the CDR3: TGTGCCACCAGCTTTCATACCGGGGGGGGCACAGATACGCAGTATTTT. The chain links TRBV15 to TRBJ2-3; 8 bases fit TRBD2. The CDR3 length is 16 residues. Losses at the gene ends were 5 bases for V and 1 base for J; bases not matched to a gene: 8. Germline V CDR1 and CDR2: LNHNV, YYDKDF (reference sequence).